This TCR beta chain was captured in a study of control samples from healthy donors and cancer patients. TCRdb keeps only in-frame clones here, not all; method: immunoSEQ multiplex PCR. Among 95,000 to 150,000 clones listed, about 90% were seen once. Sequenced material: blood. This TCR was recovered from a man between 18 and 29 years old in good health.

The CDR3 bases are TGTGCCAGCAGCCAAGAGCGGGAGCCAGATACGCAGTATTTT. It translates to CASSQEREPDTQYF. V and J are TRBV4-2 and TRBJ2-3, with 7 bases fitting TRBD2. Germline V gene lookup returns CDR1 LGHNA and CDR2 YNFKEQ. CDR3 length: 14 amino acids. J was trimmed by 4 bases and V by 0 bases; bases with no gene match: 1.